This T cell receptor (beta chain) emerged from a study of T-cell reconstitution after alpha-beta-depleted transplantation in children. General study points: It was surviving recipient T cells and thymic progenitors that gave some patients high TCRbeta diversity at day 60.

This clonotype has at least ten counts. Its antigen is still unknown. A library of TCRbeta sequences, prepared with unique molecular identifiers, was generated. TCRdb used MiXCR to reprocess the PCR reads, holding one entry per CDR3 protein. The table has 200,000 or so distinct CDR3 sequences, 5% to 6.5% seen once. The CDR3 totals 16 residues. Germline V gene lookup returns CDR1 LGHNA and CDR2 YSLEER. Between the trimmed V and J ends, which lost 5 bases and 2 bases, there was a span of 19 bases. The chain carries TRBV4-3 and TRBJ2-7; the D call may be TRBD1 or TRBD2 (6 bases each). The TCR comes from a girl in the first two years of life with combined immunodeficiency, due to receive a stem cell transplant. The sample here was PBMCs, taken before TCRalphabeta/CD19-depleted stem cell transplant. The CDR3 here is CASSVRGPPGAYEQYF. CDR3 in DNA: TGCGCCAGCAGCGTCAGGGGCCCTCCGGGGGCCTACGAGCAGTACTTC.